A single TCR beta chain is shown here with its context. CDR1 and CDR2 from the germline V gene are SGHTA and FQGNSA. CDR3 length: 14 residues. This record comes from a study of T cells expressing NK-cell markers. From the 5' RACE reads, TCRdb lists one entry per CDR3 protein and no DNA. The sample totals 200,000 to 300,000 distinct CDR3 sequences. The chain employs TRBV7-2 and TRBJ2-3; lacking DNA, the TRBD2 call made by TCRdb goes unchecked. The TCR sequence derives from a man between 18 and 35 years old in good health. The sample consisted of blood T cells: a sorted CD56 or NKG2C T cell subset, CD4+ or CD8+ T cells, or bulk PBMC T cells (not recorded which). CDR3 sequence reads: CASRPFSGTDTQYF.